The subject of this entry is one T cell receptor (beta chain). This table comes from immunoSEQ multiplex PCR, and its TCRdb copy is limited to in-frame clones, with some not included. The data hold 2 million to 2.5 million clones, with approximately 95% observed a single time. This entry is derived from a study of shared clonotypes between healthy human individuals. Splitting of CD4+ cells produced CD45RA+ naive and CD45RA-negative memory subsets. Germline V gene data show CDR1 as SEHNR and CDR2 as FQNEAQ (reference sequence). This CDR3 has 15 residues. Deletions cut 4 bases from V and 3 bases from J, with 16 bases between.

V is TRBV7-9 and J is TRBJ2-7; the D gene is possibly TRBD2 (6 bases). Input material: naive CD4+ T cells from PBMCs. Subset given: CD45RA+ positively selected. The TCR was taken from a man aged 18 to 30 in good health. Some clones in this sample may be carry-over from other donors' samples. The CDR3 DNA sequence: TGTGCCAGCAGCTCCAAATCGGGAGTGAACTACGAGCAGTACTTC. Residues: CASSSKSGVNYEQYF. The full variable domain, completed using reference TRBV7-9 and TRBJ2-7, is DTGVSQNPRHKITKRGQNVTFRCDPISEHNRLYWYRQTLGQGPEFLTYFQNEAQLEKSRLLSDRFSAERPKGSFSTLEIQRTEQGDSAMYLCASSSKSGVNYEQYFGPGTRLTVT.